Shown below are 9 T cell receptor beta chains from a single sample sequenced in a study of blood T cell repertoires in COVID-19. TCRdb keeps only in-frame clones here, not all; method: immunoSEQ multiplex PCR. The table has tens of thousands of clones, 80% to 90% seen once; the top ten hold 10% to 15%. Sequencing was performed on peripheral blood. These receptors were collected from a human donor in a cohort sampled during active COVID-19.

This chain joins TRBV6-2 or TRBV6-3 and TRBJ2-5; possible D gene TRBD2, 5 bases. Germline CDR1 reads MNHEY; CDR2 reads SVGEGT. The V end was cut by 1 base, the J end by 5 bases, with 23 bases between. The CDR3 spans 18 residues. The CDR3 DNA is TGTGCCAGCAGTTACTTCCCTATGGCTAGAATGACTAAGGAGACCCAGTACTTC. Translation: CASSYFPMARMTKETQYF.

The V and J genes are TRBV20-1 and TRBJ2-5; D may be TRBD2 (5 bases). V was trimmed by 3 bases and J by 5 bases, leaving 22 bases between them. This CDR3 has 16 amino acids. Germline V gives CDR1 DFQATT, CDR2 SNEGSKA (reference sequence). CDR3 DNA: TGCAGTGCTAGTGCTTGGGTATCCGGGGATGGGGAGACCCAGTACTTC. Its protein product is CSASAWVSGDGETQYF.

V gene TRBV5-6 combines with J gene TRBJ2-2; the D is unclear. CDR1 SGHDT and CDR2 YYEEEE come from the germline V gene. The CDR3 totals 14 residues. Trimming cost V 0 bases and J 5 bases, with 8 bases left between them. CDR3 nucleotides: TGTGCCAGCAGCTTGGTCCGAGCTACCGGGGAGCTGTTTTTT. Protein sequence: CASSLVRATGELFF.

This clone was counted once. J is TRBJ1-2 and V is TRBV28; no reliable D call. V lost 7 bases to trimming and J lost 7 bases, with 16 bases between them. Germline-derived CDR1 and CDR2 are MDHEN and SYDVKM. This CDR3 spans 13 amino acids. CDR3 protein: CASNPLWSSGYTF. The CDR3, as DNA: TGTGCCAGCAACCCCTTATGGTCTAGTGGCTACACCTTC.

The CDR3 spells CASSPQDPSPEAFF. The DNA of the CDR3 is TGTGCCAGCAGCCCACAGGACCCATCCCCTGAAGCTTTCTTT. V usage is TRBV7-9 and J usage is TRBJ1-1; tentative D call: TRBD1 (5 bases). The CDR3 loop spans 14 amino acids. Germline-derived CDR1 and CDR2 are SEHNR and FQNEAQ (reference sequence). Trimming cost V 5 bases and J 6 bases, with 16 bases left between them. Using reference TRBV7-9 and TRBJ1-1 for the parts outside the CDR3, the full variable domain is DTGVSQNPRHKITKRGQNVTFRCDPISEHNRLYWYRQTLGQGPEFLTYFQNEAQLEKSRLLSDRFSAERPKGSFSTLEIQRTEQGDSAMYLCASSPQDPSPEAFFGQGTRLTVV.

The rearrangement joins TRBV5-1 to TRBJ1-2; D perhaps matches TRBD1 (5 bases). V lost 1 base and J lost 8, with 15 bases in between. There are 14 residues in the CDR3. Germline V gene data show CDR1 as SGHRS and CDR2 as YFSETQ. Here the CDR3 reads CASSLNWAREGYTF. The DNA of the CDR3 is TGCGCCAGCAGCTTGAATTGGGCCAGGGAAGGCTACACCTTC.

The CDR3 sequence is CASGWVTGGTEAFF. CDR3 DNA sequence: TGTGCTAGTGGTTGGGTAACAGGGGGCACTGAAGCTTTCTTT. The chain employs TRBV12-5 and TRBJ1-1; 8 bases align to TRBD1. Losses at the gene ends were 4 bases for V and 4 bases for J; bases not matched to a gene: 5. CDR1 and CDR2 from the germline V gene are LGHNT and FRNRAP. There are 14 residues in the CDR3.

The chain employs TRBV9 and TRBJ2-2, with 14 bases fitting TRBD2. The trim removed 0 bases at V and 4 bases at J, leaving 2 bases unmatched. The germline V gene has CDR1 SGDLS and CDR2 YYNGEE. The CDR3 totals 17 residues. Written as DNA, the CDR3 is TGTGCCAGCAGCGTAGATGGACTAGCGGGAGGCACCGGGGAGCTGTTTTTT. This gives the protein CASSVDGLAGGTGELFF.

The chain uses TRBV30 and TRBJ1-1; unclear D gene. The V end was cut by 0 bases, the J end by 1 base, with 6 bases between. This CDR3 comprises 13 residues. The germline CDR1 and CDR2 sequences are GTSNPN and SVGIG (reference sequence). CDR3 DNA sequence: TGTGCCTGGAGTGTTAGTAGGAACACTGAAGCTTTCTTT. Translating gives CAWSVSRNTEAFF.